The T cell receptor (beta chain) described here comes from a study of identical twins. Donors were all healthy Caucasians. TCRdb re-called the 5' RACE reads with MiXCR, one entry per CDR3 protein. Of roughly 350,000 distinct CDR3 sequences in the sample, around 12% were seen once. V was trimmed by 2 bases and J by 5 bases, leaving 14 bases between them. CDR3 length: 15 residues. Germline V lookup: CDR1 KGHDR, CDR2 SFDVKD. This sample also belongs to another study, concerning yellow fever vaccine responses in identical twins.

The chain is built from TRBV24-1 and TRBJ2-5; possibly TRBD1 for D (5 bases). Sequencing used CD8+ T cells sorted from blood. The TCR comes from a woman in her late teens or twenties in good health. The CDR3 DNA follows: TGTGCCACCAGTGATTGGCAGGGTTTGGGGGAGACCCAGTACTTC. This gives the protein CATSDWQGLGETQYF.